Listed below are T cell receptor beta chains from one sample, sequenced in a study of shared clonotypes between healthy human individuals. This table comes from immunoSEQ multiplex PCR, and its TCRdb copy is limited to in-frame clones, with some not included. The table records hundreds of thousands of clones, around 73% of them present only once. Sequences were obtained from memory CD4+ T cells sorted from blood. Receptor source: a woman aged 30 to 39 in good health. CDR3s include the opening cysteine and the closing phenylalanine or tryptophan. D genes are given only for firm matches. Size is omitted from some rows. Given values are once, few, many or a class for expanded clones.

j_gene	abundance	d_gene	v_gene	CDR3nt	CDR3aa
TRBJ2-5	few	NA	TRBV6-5	TGTGCCAGCAGTCAAGGTTTAGGAGAGACCCAGTACTTC	CASSQGLGETQYF
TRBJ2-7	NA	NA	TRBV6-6	TGTGCCAGCAGTTACGGCTCCATTACCTACGAGCAGTACTTC	CASSYGSITYEQYF
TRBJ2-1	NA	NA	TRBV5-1	TGCGCCAGCAGCTGGGATACTTCTGCCTACAATGAGCAGTTCTTC	CASSWDTSAYNEQFF
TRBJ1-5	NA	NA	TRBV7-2	TGTGCCAGCAGCTCCGTGCGGGGCAGCAATCAGCCCCAGCATTTT	CASSSVRGSNQPQHF
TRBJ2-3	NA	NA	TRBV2	TGTGCCAGCAGTGACAGAATGCGTCCAGATACGCAGTATTTT	CASSDRMRPDTQYF
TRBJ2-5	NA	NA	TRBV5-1	TGCGCCAGCAGCTTGGTGTCTAGCGAAGAGACCCAGTACTTC	CASSLVSSEETQYF
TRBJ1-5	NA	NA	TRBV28	TGTGCCAGCAGCTTACAGGGCTTAAGCAATCAGCCCCAGCATTTT	CASSLQGLSNQPQHF
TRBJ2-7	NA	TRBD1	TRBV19	TGTGCCAGTAGTATTCATCCGGGACAGGGAGGCGAGCAGTACTTC	CASSIHPGQGGEQYF
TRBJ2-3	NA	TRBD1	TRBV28	TGTGCCAGCAGTGGGACAGGGGGGGCAGATACGCAGTATTTT	CASSGTGGADTQYF
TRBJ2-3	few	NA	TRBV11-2	TGTGCCAGCAGCCTACGTAGGGGGGCAGATACGCAGTATTTT	CASSLRRGADTQYF
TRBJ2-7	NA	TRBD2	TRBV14	TGTGCCAGCAGCCTCCGGGACTATAAGTCCGAGCAGTACTTC	CASSLRDYKSEQYF
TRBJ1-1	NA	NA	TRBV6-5	TGTGCCAGCAGTTCCCGAGGCGTGTTAGGCACTGAAGCTTTCTTT	CASSSRGVLGTEAFF
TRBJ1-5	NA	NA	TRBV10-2	TGCGCCAGCAGGGGGCAGGGCAATCAGCCCCAGCATTTT	CASRGQGNQPQHF
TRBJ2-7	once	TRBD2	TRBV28	TGTGCCAGCAGTCTCCGGGAGGGGTTTCGCGAGCAGTACTTC	CASSLREGFREQYF
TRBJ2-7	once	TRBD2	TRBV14	TGTGCCAGCACACTTACCGGGACTAGTTACGAGCAGTACTTC	CASTLTGTSYEQYF
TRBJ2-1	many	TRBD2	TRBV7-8	TGTGCCAGCAGCTTAGTCCTAGCGGGGCACAATGAGCAGTTCTTC	CASSLVLAGHNEQFF
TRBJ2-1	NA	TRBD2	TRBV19	TGTGCCAGTGGAACTAGCGGGAGGGACTTCTACAATGAGCAGTTCTTC	CASGTSGRDFYNEQFF
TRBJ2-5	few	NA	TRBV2	TGTGCCAGCACTAGGGAAGAGACCCAGTACTTC	CASTREETQYF
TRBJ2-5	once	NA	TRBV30	TGTGCCTGGAGTGGGACTTTCGAGACCCAGTACTTC	CAWSGTFETQYF
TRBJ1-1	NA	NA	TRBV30	TGTGCCTGGACCGCTAGGGCAAACACTGAAGCTTTCTTT	CAWTARANTEAFF
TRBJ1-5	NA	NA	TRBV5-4	TGTGCCAGCAGTTATGATAACAATCAGCCCCAGCATTTT	CASSYDNNQPQHF
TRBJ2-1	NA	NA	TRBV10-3	TGTGCCATCAGTGAGTCTGGTCGCGGGAATGAGCAGTTCTTC	CAISESGRGNEQFF
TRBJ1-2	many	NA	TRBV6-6	TGTGCCAGCACCGACCCCGGGCGGTCCTATGGCTACACCTTC	CASTDPGRSYGYTF
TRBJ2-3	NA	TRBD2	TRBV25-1	TGTGCCAGCAGTGGAACCAGGATTGTAGCGGGAGGTACAGATACGCAGTATTTT	CASSGTRIVAGGTDTQYF
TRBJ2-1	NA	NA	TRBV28	TGTGCCAGCAGTTTAAGGCGTGGTGAGCAGTTCTTC	CASSLRRGEQFF
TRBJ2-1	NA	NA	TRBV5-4	TGTGCCAGCAGCTTGATTTCTAGCGACAACAATGAGCAGTTCTTC	CASSLISSDNNEQFF
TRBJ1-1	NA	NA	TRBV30	TGTGCCTGGGGTGGGGCGAGGACAACGACTTTCTTT	CAWGGARTTTFF
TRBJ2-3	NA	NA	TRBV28	TGTGCCAGCAGTTTGGGGGTTAGTTTGGATACGCAGTATTTT	CASSLGVSLDTQYF
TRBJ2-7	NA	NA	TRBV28	TGTGCCAGCAGGGAATTTTCAGCGAGTTCCTACGAGCAGTACTTC	CASREFSASSYEQYF
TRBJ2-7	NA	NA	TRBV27	TGTGCCAGCAGGGTTCAGCAGTCTACGTACGAGCAGTACTTC	CASRVQQSTYEQYF
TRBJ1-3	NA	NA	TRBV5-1	TGCGCCAGCAGCAGGACAGTCCAAGGCTCTGGAAACACCATATATTTT	CASSRTVQGSGNTIYF
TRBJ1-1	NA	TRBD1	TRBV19	TGTGCCAGTCACAGGGGCGGGAACACTGAAGCTTTCTTT	CASHRGGNTEAFF
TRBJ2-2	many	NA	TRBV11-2	TGTGCCAGCAGCTTAGGACCCTCGTCCGCCGGGGAGCTGTTTTTT	CASSLGPSSAGELFF
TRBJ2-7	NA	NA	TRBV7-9	TGTGCCAGCAGCCCGCCGGGGGGCGGGAACCGCGAGCAGTACTTC	CASSPPGGGNREQYF
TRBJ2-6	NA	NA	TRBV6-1	TGTGCCAGCAGCCCATCATCTGGGGCCAACGTCCTGACTTTC	CASSPSSGANVLTF
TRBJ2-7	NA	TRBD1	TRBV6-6	TGTGCCAGCACCGGGACAGGAACCTACGAGCAGTACTTC	CASTGTGTYEQYF